A single sample is the source of the 21 T cell receptor beta chains below, sequenced in a study of blood T cell repertoires in COVID-19. The assay was immunoSEQ multiplex PCR, and TCRdb's table has in-frame clones only and misses some. This sample has about 190,000 clones, with less than 90% found just once. Sample: peripheral blood. The receptor set was obtained from a man aged 70-80 years with active or convalescent COVID-19.

This clone has only one observation. This chain connects TRBV4-1 to TRBJ2-1; 13 nucleotides agree with TRBD2. The trim removed 2 bases at V and 0 bases at J, leaving 7 bases unmatched. Germline V gives CDR1 MGHRA, CDR2 YSYEKL. There are 19 residues in the CDR3. The CDR3 sequence is CASSQRLAGGSSSYNEQFF. For the CDR3, the DNA is TGCGCCAGCAGCCAACGACTAGCGGGGGGCTCGAGCTCCTACAATGAGCAGTTCTTC.

V usage is TRBV30 and J usage is TRBJ1-6; D call uncertain. The germline V gene encodes CDR1 GTSNPN and CDR2 SVGIG (reference sequence). V was cut by 4 bases and J by 8 bases, with 15 bases left in between. The CDR3 is 14 amino acids. The CDR3 nucleotides read TGTGCCTGGAACCCGGGTCCTGAGCATTCACCCCTCCACTTT. Protein sequence: CAWNPGPEHSPLHF.

This sequence joins TRBV4-2 and TRBJ2-5; TRBD2 agrees at 10 bases. Trimming cost V 1 base and J 2 bases; bases outside gene matches: 1. Germline V gives CDR1 LGHNA, CDR2 YNFKEQ. This CDR3 has 15 amino acids. CDR3 region: CASSQGTSGQETQYF. The DNA of the CDR3 is TGTGCCAGCAGCCAAGGGACTAGCGGTCAAGAGACCCAGTACTTC.

In nucleotides, the CDR3 is TGTGCCAGTAGTCAGGGTTGGGTGTCCGGGGAGCTGTTTTTT. Translation: CASSQGWVSGELFF. The rearrangement links TRBV19 to TRBJ2-2; weak D call: TRBD1 (5 bases). Germline V CDR1 and CDR2: LNHDA, SQIVND (reference sequence). V lost 5 bases, J lost 6 bases, and 13 bases lay in between. This CDR3 region has 14 residues.

Only a few counts were recorded for this clone. This rearrangement joins TRBV6-1 to TRBJ1-6; possibly TRBD1 for D (5 bases). The germline V gene encodes CDR1 MNHNS and CDR2 SASEGT. The V and J ends lost 1 base and 7 bases respectively, with 11 bases between them. The CDR3 sequence is 15 residues long. The CDR3 DNA reads as TGTGCCAGCAGTGAAGTAGGGGCTGACAATTCACCCCTCCACTTT. It encodes CASSEVGADNSPLHF.

This clone has only one observation. The chain carries TRBV6-5 and TRBJ1-2; D is ambiguous. CDR1 is MNHEY and CDR2 is SVGAGI in the germline V gene. CDR3 length: 15 amino acids. V dropped 2 bases and J dropped 3 bases, with 13 bases sitting between them. The CDR3 spells CASSYGLRNDYGYTF. CDR3 DNA: TGTGCCAGCAGTTACGGACTGAGGAATGACTATGGCTACACCTTC.

This chain links TRBV28 with TRBJ2-7, with 7 bases fitting TRBD1. Trimming at V came to 5 bases and at J to 1 base, leaving 8 bases not matched to a gene. The CDR3 loop spans 15 amino acids. Germline V lookup: CDR1 MDHEN, CDR2 SYDVKM. DNA for the CDR3: TGTGCCAGCAGTACCCCGGGACAGACATCCTACGAGCAGTACTTC. This sequence encodes CASSTPGQTSYEQYF.

V and J are TRBV5-1 and TRBJ2-1; 10 bases agree with TRBD2. Germline CDR1 reads SGHRS; CDR2 reads YFSETQ. CDR3 length equals 16 residues. Trimming took 5 bases from V and 7 from J; bases not matched to a gene: 12. In DNA, the CDR3 is TGCGCCAGCAGTCTGAGGTCACTAGCGGGGATGAATGAGCAGTTCTTC. The encoded protein is CASSLRSLAGMNEQFF.

The table lists this clone with a few counts. The J gene is TRBJ1-2, the V gene TRBV2; a possible D gene is TRBD1 (5 bases). Trimming shortened V by 4 bases and J by 6 bases, and 9 bases separated the two germline ends. CDR1 is SNHLY and CDR2 is FYNNEI in the germline V gene. The CDR3 extends over 12 amino acids. In nucleotides, the CDR3 is TGTGCCAGCAGTGCCGAAGGGGATGGCTACACCTTC. Its translation: CASSAEGDGYTF.

The rearrangement uses TRBV2 and TRBJ2-7, with D perhaps matching TRBD2 (5 bases). Germline lookup yields CDR1 SNHLY and CDR2 FYNNEI. Trimming stripped 6 bases from V and 3 bases from J, with 18 bases between. This CDR3 contains 15 residues. The CDR3 here is CASSRLGRDNYEQYF. The DNA of the CDR3 is TGTGCCAGCAGCCGTTTGGGGAGAGACAACTACGAGCAGTACTTC.

The V call is TRBV7-2, the J call TRBJ1-1; D ambiguous. Germline CDR1 SGHTA, CDR2 FQGNSA. Trimming removed 5 bases from V and 1 base from J, with 8 bases in between. The CDR3 loop spans 13 amino acids. CDR3 residues: CASSITRNTEAFF. CDR3 bases: TGTGCCAGCAGCATCACAAGGAACACTGAAGCTTTCTTT.

This chain joins TRBV3-1 (or the pseudogene TRBV3-2) and TRBJ2-7; D is possibly TRBD1 (5 bases). The CDR3 is 13 residues long. V dropped 5 bases and J dropped 7 bases, with 15 bases sitting between them. Germline V CDR1 and CDR2: LGHDT, YNNKEL (reference sequence). CDR3 bases: TGTGCCAGCAGCAAAAGACAGTACCCAGAGCAGTACTTC. Protein: CASSKRQYPEQYF.

This sequence joins TRBV19 and TRBJ2-7; TRBD1 matches at 10 bases. This CDR3 has 14 residues. Germline V gene data show CDR1 as LNHDA and CDR2 as SQIVND (reference sequence). V trimming: 6 bases; J trimming: 6 bases; junction bases outside the gene matches: 8. The CDR3 DNA is TGTGCCAGTAGCTCCCGGGACAGGGGACGCGAGCAGTACTTC. Protein sequence: CASSSRDRGREQYF.

The V gene is TRBV18, the J gene TRBJ2-4; weak D call: TRBD2 (6 bases). V lost 3 bases, J lost 8 bases, and 14 bases lay in between. Per germline, CDR1 KGHSH and CDR2 LQKENI. This CDR3 is 14 amino acids long. DNA for the CDR3: TGTGCCAGCTCACCGCGGAGGGCGGCAGACATTCAGTACTTC. It codes for CASSPRRAADIQYF.

The V and J genes are TRBV9 and TRBJ2-4, with 11 bases aligning to TRBD2. Germline lookup yields CDR1 SGDLS and CDR2 YYNGEE. This CDR3 is built from 17 residues. V was clipped by 0 bases and J by 7 bases; unmatched bases: 9. As DNA, the CDR3 is TGTGCCAGCAGCGTAGCGGTAGCGGGGGGGCCTGAGAACATTCAGTACTTC. As protein: CASSVAVAGGPENIQYF.

The DNA for the CDR3 is TGTGCCAGCACCCTACCTAGCTCCTACAATGAGCAGTTCTTC. The encoded protein is CASTLPSSYNEQFF. The J gene is TRBJ2-1, the V gene TRBV28; D unresolved. The CDR3 contains 14 residues. The V and J ends lost 7 bases and 0 bases respectively, with 10 bases between them. Germline CDR1 reads MDHEN; CDR2 reads SYDVKM.

The chain is built from TRBV6-5 and TRBJ1-3; perhaps TRBD1 as D (5 bases). V was cut by 1 base and J by 9 bases, with 13 bases left in between. The CDR3 has 14 residues. Germline CDR1 MNHEY, CDR2 SVGAGI. The CDR3 DNA sequence: TGTGCCAGCAGTTACTTGACAGCCGGCGGCACCATATATTTT. Encoded protein: CASSYLTAGGTIYF.

The V and J genes are TRBV2 and TRBJ2-5; the D gene is possibly TRBD2 (6 bases). The V gene lost 5 bases and the J gene lost 1 base, with 23 bases spanning the gap. CDR3 length: 18 residues. CDR1 SNHLY and CDR2 FYNNEI come from the germline V gene. The CDR3 is CASSKGRTSLRGQETQYF. The CDR3 coding sequence is TGTGCCAGCAGTAAGGGGAGGACCTCCCTAAGGGGCCAAGAGACCCAGTACTTC.

The chain is built from TRBV9 and TRBJ2-5, with D possibly TRBD2 on 7 matching bases. Germline lookup yields CDR1 SGDLS and CDR2 YYNGEE. The CDR3 runs to 14 residues. V lost 0 bases to trimming and J lost 5 bases, with 11 bases between them. The CDR3 loop is CASSVEGGGETQYF. The CDR3 DNA sequence: TGTGCCAGCAGCGTAGAGGGAGGGGGTGAGACCCAGTACTTC. Supplemented by reference TRBV9 and TRBJ2-5, the full variable domain reads DSGVTQTPKHLITATGQRVTLRCSPRSGDLSVYWYQQSLDQGLQFLIQYYNGEERAKGNILERFSAQQFPDLHSELNLSSLELGDSALYFCASSVEGGGETQYFGPGTRLLVL.

The V and J genes are TRBV15 and TRBJ2-4; D unclear. The CDR3 totals 15 residues. Trimming took 1 base from V and 2 from J, leaving 9 bases between them. Germline loops: CDR1 LNHNV, CDR2 YYDKDF (reference sequence). The CDR3 region has the DNA TGTGCCACCAGCAGAGTTAAGCCGTCCAAAAACATTCAGTACTTC. Residues: CATSRVKPSKNIQYF.

The gene calls are TRBV5-5 and TRBJ1-5, with D uncertain. The germline CDR1 and CDR2 sequences are SGHKS and YYEKEE (reference sequence). The ends were cut back, 1 base at V and 1 base at J, with 3 bases in the middle. The CDR3 totals 13 residues. In DNA form, the CDR3 reads TGTGCCAGCAGCTTGCTCAGCAATCAGCCCCAGCATTTT. This encodes CASSLLSNQPQHF.